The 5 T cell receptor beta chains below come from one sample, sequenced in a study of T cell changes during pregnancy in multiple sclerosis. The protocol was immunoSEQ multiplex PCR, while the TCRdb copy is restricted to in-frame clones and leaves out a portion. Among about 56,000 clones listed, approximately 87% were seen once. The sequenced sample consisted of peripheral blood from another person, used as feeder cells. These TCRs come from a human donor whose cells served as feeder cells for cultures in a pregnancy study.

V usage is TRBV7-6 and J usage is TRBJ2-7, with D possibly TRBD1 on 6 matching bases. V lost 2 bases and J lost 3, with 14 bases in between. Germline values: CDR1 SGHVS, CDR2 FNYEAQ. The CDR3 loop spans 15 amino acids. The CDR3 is CASSLNDRPSYEQYF. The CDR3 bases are TGTGCCAGCAGCTTAAATGACAGGCCGAGCTACGAGCAGTACTTC.

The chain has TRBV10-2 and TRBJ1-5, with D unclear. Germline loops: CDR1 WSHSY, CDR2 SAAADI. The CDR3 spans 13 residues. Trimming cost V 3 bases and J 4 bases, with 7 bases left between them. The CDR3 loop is CASSEHSNQPQHF. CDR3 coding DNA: TGCGCCAGCAGTGAACACTCAAATCAGCCCCAGCATTTT.

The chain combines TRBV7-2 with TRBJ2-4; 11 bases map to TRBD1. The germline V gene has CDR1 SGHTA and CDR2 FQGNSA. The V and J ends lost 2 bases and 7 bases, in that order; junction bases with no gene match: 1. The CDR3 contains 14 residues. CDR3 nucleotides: TGTGCCAGCAGCTTACGGACAGGGGGCAACATTCAGTACTTC. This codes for CASSLRTGGNIQYF.

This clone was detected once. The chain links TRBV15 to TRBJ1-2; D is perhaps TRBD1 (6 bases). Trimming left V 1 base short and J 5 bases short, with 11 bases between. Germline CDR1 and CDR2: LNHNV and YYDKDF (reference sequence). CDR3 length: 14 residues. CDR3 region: CATSRAQGPYGYTF. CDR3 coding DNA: TGTGCCACCAGCAGAGCACAGGGCCCTTATGGCTACACCTTC.

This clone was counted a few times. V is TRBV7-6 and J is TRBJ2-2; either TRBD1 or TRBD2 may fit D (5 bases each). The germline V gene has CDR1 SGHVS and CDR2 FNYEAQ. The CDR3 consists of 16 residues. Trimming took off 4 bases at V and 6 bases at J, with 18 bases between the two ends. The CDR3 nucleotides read TGTGCCAGCAGCTCCGGGGCTACCGGAGCGCCCGGGGAGCTGTTTTTT. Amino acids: CASSSGATGAPGELFF.